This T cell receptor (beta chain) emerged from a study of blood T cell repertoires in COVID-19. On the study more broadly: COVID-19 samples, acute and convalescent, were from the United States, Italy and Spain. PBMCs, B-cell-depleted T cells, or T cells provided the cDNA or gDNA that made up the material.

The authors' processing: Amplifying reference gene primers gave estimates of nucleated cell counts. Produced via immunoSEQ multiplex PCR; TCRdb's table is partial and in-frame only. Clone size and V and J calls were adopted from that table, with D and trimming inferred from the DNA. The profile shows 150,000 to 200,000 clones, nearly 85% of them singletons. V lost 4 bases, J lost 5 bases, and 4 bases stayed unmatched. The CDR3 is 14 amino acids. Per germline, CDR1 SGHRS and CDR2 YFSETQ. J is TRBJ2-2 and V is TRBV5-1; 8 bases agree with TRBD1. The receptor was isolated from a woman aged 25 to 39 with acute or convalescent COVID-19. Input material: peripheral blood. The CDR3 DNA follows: TGCGCCAGCAGCAAGGGACAGGAAACCGGGGAGCTGTTTTTT. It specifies CASSKGQETGELFF.